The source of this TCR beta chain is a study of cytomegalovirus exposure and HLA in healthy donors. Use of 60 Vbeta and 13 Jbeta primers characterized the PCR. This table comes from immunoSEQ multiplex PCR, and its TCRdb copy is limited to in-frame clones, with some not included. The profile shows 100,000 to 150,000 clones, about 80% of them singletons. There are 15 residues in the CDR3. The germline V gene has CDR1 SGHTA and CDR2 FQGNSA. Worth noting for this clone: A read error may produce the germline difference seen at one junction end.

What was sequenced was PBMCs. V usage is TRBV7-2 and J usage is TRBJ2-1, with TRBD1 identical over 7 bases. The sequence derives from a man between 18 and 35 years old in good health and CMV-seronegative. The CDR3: CASTLTSTGPNEQFF. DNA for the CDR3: TGTGCCAGCACCTTAACATCGACAGGGCCGAATGAGCAGTTCTTC.